What follows is one T cell receptor beta chain and its context. Its antigen is undetermined. This entry belongs to a study of CD8 T cells in Susac syndrome. Study-level points and caveats: Clonal expansion did not appear in Susac syndrome CD4+ T cell repertoires.

Germline CDR1 MNHEY, CDR2 SVGEGT. The CDR3 is 15 residues long. The V end lost 3 bases, the J end lost 0 bases, and 10 bases lay between the germline ends. An amount of RNA that ranged from roughly 0.5 to 1 ug was reverse transcribed with random hexamers. TCRdb re-derived calls from the immunoSEQ multiplex PCR reads in MiXCR, one entry per CDR3 protein. Here the sample spans roughly 200,000 distinct CDR3 sequences, 90% to 95% being singletons. The authors sequenced TCR beta from blood CD8+ and CD4+ T cells. The Susac syndrome patients fit the recently defined diagnostic criteria for definite or probable disease.

The chain links TRBV6-2 or TRBV6-3 to TRBJ2-3; D remains ambiguous. The specimen sequenced was CD4+ T cells from PBMCs. This TCR derives from a human donor with Susac syndrome. The CDR3 sequence: CASSYLSGSTDTQYF. The CDR3 DNA sequence: TGTGCCAGCAGTTATCTCTCCGGGAGCACAGATACGCAGTATTTT.